This TCR beta chain came from a study of vaccination and CD4 T cells after COVID-19. Study-level background: Overlapping peptides covering the spike proteins of SARS-CoV-2, HCoV-NL63, HCoV-OC43 and HCoV-229E were added to stimulate cells.

This clonotype is large (0.1 to 1%) by share. Its antigen is unknown. CD4+ T cells that had been cultured provided DNA sequenced with the Oncomine TCR Beta short-read assay. DNA came from CD4+ T cells after culture. MiXCR, applied by TCRdb to the PCR reads, yields one record per CDR3 protein. The sample contains about 25,000 distinct CDR3 sequences, less than 35% of which appear only once. Time point indicated: late sampling 161 to 241 days after vaccination in a few convalescent patients. Treatment meaning: roughly ten-day PBMC culture with coronavirus spike peptide pools or control peptides (ViraFEST assay). Patients returned positive PCR results between March and December 2020, earlier than US Alpha, Beta and Delta variants. The CDR3 is 15 amino acids. Germline CDR1 SGHDT, CDR2 YYEEEE. The junction had 5 bases not matched to a gene; V was cut back by 2 bases and J by 4 bases.

The origin of this receptor is a human donor who had recovered from COVID-19. The sample in question was CD4+ T cells from blood, cultured in vitro, obtained about 7 months after SARS-CoV-2 vaccination. The J gene is TRBJ2-5, the V gene TRBV5-6; TRBD2 aligns across 10 bases. As DNA, the CDR3 is TGTGCCAGCAGCTTCCGAATAGCGGGAGGAGAGACCCAGTACTTC. The encoded protein is CASSFRIAGGETQYF.